This T cell receptor (beta chain) was documented in a study of blood T cell repertoires in COVID-19. Across the study: The samples span acute and convalescent COVID-19 from the United States, Italy and Spain. Nucleic acid was either cDNA or gDNA, and it came from T cells, B-cell-depleted T cells, or PBMCs.

Per the original methods: Researchers report that nucleated cell counts were estimated from reference gene primer amplification. Profiled with immunoSEQ multiplex PCR; TCRdb holds only in-frame clones, not every one. V and J calls and clone size are given by that table; D and trimming were obtained from the DNA. Among 130,000 to 150,000 clones listed, around 80% were seen once. CDR1 is SGHVS and CDR2 is FQNEAQ in the germline V gene. The CDR3 totals 19 residues. Trimming left V 5 bases short and J 0 bases short, with 20 bases between. Input material: peripheral blood. This chain joins TRBV7-8 and TRBJ2-6; D perhaps matches TRBD2 (6 bases). The receptor's source is a woman aged 60-70 years with acute or convalescent COVID-19. The DNA of the CDR3 is TGTGCCAGCAGCCTAGTAGGCGGCAGGAGGGGCTCTGGGGCCAACGTCCTGACTTTC. This translates into CASSLVGGRRGSGANVLTF. Full variable domain (remainder filled in from reference TRBV7-8 and TRBJ2-6): GAGVSQSPRYKVAKRGQDVALRCDPISGHVSLFWYQQALGQGPEFLTYFQNEAQLDKSGLPSDRFFAERPEGSVSTLKIQRTQQEDSAVYLCASSLVGGRRGSGANVLTFGAGSRLTVL.